These T cell receptor beta chains were read from a single sample in a study of blood T cell repertoires in COVID-19. The protocol was immunoSEQ multiplex PCR, while the TCRdb copy is restricted to in-frame clones and leaves out a portion. This sample has just over 90,000 clones, with 65% to 90% found just once. Sample: peripheral blood. The source is an elderly woman with acute or convalescent COVID-19. CDR3s include the opening cysteine and the closing phenylalanine or tryptophan. D genes are given only for firm matches. Clone sizes are given selectively: once, few, many, or a class where the clone is expanded.

j_gene,v_gene,abundance,d_gene,CDR3aa,CDR3nt
TRBJ2-5,TRBV11-1,.,TRBD1,CASSLAGQGRETQYF,TGTGCCAGCAGCTTAGCCGGACAGGGGAGGGAGACCCAGTACTTC
TRBJ2-7,TRBV5-1,.,.,CASRVSAGGYEQYF,TGCGCCAGCAGGGTGTCGGCCGGGGGCTACGAGCAGTACTTC
TRBJ2-7,TRBV12-3/TRBV12-4,once,.,CASSSDSSYEQYF,TGTGCCAGCAGCTCGGACAGCAGCTACGAGCAGTACTTC
TRBJ2-1,TRBV9,.,.,CASSAGTEQFF,TGTGCCAGCAGCGCCGGGACAGAGCAGTTCTTC
TRBJ1-4,TRBV5-6,.,.,CASSTRATNEKLFF,TGTGCCAGCAGCACCCGGGCAACTAATGAAAAACTGTTTTTT
TRBJ2-7,TRBV5-4,.,TRBD1,CASSLAGGNSYEQYF,TGTGCCAGCAGCTTGGCAGGGGGTAACTCCTACGAGCAGTACTTC
TRBJ2-5,TRBV5-4,.,.,CASSLAAGSETQYF,TGTGCCAGCAGCTTGGCGGCAGGGTCAGAGACCCAGTACTTC
TRBJ2-7,TRBV7-8,.,TRBD1,CASSGGQHSYEQYF,TGTGCCAGCAGCGGGGGACAGCACTCCTACGAGCAGTACTTC
TRBJ1-2,TRBV28,.,.,CASSFGQRTNYGYTF,TGTGCCAGCAGTTTTGGACAGAGAACTAACTATGGCTACACCTTC
TRBJ1-2,TRBV3-1/TRBV3-2,.,.,CASSQGSGYYGYTF,TGTGCCAGCAGCCAAGGTTCAGGGTACTATGGCTACACCTTC
TRBJ2-5,TRBV28,.,TRBD2,CASSTLAGGPETQYF,TGTGCCAGCAGTACACTAGCGGGGGGGCCAGAGACCCAGTACTTC
TRBJ2-7,TRBV5-6,.,.,CASSSESRGPEQYF,TGTGCCAGCAGCTCTGAGAGCAGAGGGCCTGAGCAGTACTTC
TRBJ2-7,TRBV10-3,.,.,CAISERGGGYEQYF,TGTGCCATCAGTGAGCGTGGGGGCGGGTACGAGCAGTACTTC
TRBJ1-1,TRBV11-2,.,.,CASSSPFIRGNTEAFF,TGTGCCAGCAGCTCACCCTTTATCCGGGGGAACACTGAAGCTTTCTTT
TRBJ2-2,TRBV5-4,.,TRBD1,CASSKGQGVTGELFF,TGTGCCAGCAGCAAGGGACAGGGGGTGACCGGGGAGCTGTTTTTT